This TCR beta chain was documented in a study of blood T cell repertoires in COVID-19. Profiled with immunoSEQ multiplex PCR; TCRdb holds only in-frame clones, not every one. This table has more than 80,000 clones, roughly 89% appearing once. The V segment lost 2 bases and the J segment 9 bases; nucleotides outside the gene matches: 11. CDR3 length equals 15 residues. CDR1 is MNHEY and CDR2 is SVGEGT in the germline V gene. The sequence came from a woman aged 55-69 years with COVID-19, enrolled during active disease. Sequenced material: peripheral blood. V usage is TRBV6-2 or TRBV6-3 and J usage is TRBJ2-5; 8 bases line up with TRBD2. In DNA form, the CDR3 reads TGTGCCAGCAGTTACCACCTTAGCGGGGAAGGGGCCCAGTACTTC. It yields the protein CASSYHLSGEGAQYF.